The T cell receptor beta chain described here comes from a study of cytomegalovirus exposure and HLA in healthy donors. Overall study context: The roughly 700 first-cohort repertoires shared a platform with the 100 to 150 validation repertoires, as reported in a later analysis.

Whole-study results and caveats: Some TCR beta chains (approximately 180 of them) were listed as cytomegalovirus-associated. That first-cohort TCR clusters tended to co-occur in the roughly 130 validation repertoires was found in a later analysis.

Clones were sequenced by immunoSEQ multiplex PCR, and TCRdb holds only the in-frame ones, with some missing. The repertoire holds tens of thousands of clones, with roughly 97% as singletons. In its sample, this clone was seen once. Antigen specificity is unknown. The study drew the donors from its approximately 130-subject validation cohort, separate from the roughly 670-subject first cohort. The germline V gene encodes CDR1 MDHEN and CDR2 SYDVKM. The CDR3 runs 15 residues. The V segment lost 7 bases and the J segment 6 bases; nucleotides outside the gene matches: 12. Sequenced sample: PBMCs. The chain carries TRBV28 and TRBJ2-1, with 7 bases identical to TRBD2. The sequence was collected from a man between 18 and 29 years old in good health and CMV-seronegative. The CDR3 bases are TGTGCCAGCACCCCAACGCGAACTAGCGCCAATGAGCAGTTCTTC. The encoded protein is CASTPTRTSANEQFF. The full variable domain, in which reference TRBV28 and TRBJ2-1 provide the parts outside the CDR3, is DVKVTQSSRYLVKRTGEKVFLECVQDMDHENMFWYRQDPGLGLRLIYFSYDVKMKEKGDIPEGYSVSREKKERFSLILESASTNQTSMYLCASTPTRTSANEQFFGPGTRLTVL.